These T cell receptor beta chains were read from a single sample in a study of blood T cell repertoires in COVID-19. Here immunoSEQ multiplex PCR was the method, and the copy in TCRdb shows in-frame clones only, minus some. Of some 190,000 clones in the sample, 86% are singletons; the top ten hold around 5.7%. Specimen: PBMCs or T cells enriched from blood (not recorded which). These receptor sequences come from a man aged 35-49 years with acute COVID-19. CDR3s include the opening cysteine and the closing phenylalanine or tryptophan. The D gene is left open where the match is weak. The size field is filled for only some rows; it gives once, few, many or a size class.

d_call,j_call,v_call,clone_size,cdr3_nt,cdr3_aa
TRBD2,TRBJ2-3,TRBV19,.,TGTGCCAGTTGGAGCGGGAGGGTCACAGATACGCAGTATTTT,CASWSGRVTDTQYF
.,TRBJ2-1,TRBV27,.,TGTGCCAGCAGTTATGAGTCCTACAATGAGCAGTTCTTC,CASSYESYNEQFF
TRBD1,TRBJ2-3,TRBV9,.,TGTGCCAGCAGCGACCCCGGGACAGGGGGTCCAGATACGCAGTATTTT,CASSDPGTGGPDTQYF
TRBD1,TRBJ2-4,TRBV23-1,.,TGCGCCAGCAGTCAACCAGGGGGCCTAGCCAAAAACATTCAGTACTTC,CASSQPGGLAKNIQYF
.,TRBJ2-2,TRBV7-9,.,TGTGCCAGCAGCTTAAACGGTCGTGGCGGGGAGCTGTTTTTT,CASSLNGRGGELFF
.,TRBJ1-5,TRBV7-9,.,TGTGCCAGCAGCTTATTGGGCGGCGGGGATCAGCCCCAGCATTTT,CASSLLGGGDQPQHF
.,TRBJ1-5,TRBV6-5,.,TGTGCCAGCAGTTATGGAAGAGACTTAAGCATGCATTTT,CASSYGRDLSMHF
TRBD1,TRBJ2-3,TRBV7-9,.,TGTGCCAGCAGCTTAGGGGACAGGGGGCCGAGAGATACGCAGTATTTT,CASSLGDRGPRDTQYF
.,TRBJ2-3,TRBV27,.,TGTGCCAGCAGTGCCTCAAGCCGAGATACGCAGTATTTT,CASSASSRDTQYF
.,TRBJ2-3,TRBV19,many,TGTGCCAGTAGTACGACCGGGACAGATACGCAGTATTTT,CASSTTGTDTQYF
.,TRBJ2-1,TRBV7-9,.,TGTGCCAGCAGCTCCGGGGTGGAGCAGTTCTTC,CASSSGVEQFF
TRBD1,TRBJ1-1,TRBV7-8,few,TGTGCCAGCAGCCTAAGGTTGCCAGGGGGCAGAGGGAACACTGAAGCTTTCTTT,CASSLRLPGGRGNTEAFF
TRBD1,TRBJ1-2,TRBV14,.,TGTGCCAGCAGCCCGCACAGGGGTAACTATGGCTACACCTTC,CASSPHRGNYGYTF
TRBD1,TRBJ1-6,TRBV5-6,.,TGTGCCAGCAGCTTGGGCAGGGGGTTTTCACCCCTCCACTTT,CASSLGRGFSPLHF
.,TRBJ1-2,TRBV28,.,TGTGCCAGCAGCTCCCCGGGACTTGGCTACACCTTC,CASSSPGLGYTF
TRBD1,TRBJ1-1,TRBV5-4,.,TGTGCCAGCGGGACAGGGGGTGCCCCTGAAGCTTTCTTT,CASGTGGAPEAFF
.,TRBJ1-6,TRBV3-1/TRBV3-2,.,TGTGCCAGCAGCCAAGATTTGGGGCAGCCACCCCTCCACTTT,CASSQDLGQPPLHF
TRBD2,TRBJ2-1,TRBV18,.,TGTGCCAGCTCAACCGGGACTAGCGGGGGGATCTACAATGAGCAGTTCTTC,CASSTGTSGGIYNEQFF
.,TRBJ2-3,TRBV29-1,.,TGCAGCGTTCTACAGGGTATCACAGATACGCAGTATTTT,CSVLQGITDTQYF
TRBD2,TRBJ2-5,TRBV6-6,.,TGTGCCAGCAACATAGCGGGGAGGAGGGAGACCCAGTACTTC,CASNIAGRRETQYF